This T cell receptor (beta chain) derives from a study of cytomegalovirus exposure and HLA in healthy donors. Overall study findings and caveats: In a later analysis, at a false discovery rate of 0.05, some 15,000 TCR beta sequences were associated with HLA alleles.

As regards this clone: No antigen is known for it.

This CDR3 spans 13 amino acids. The V gene lost 3 bases and the J gene lost 5 bases, with 8 bases spanning the gap. CDR1 is SGHNT, CDR2 YYREEE, per germline (reference sequence). The PCR used 60 Vbeta and 13 Jbeta primers. Method: immunoSEQ multiplex PCR; TCRdb's copy keeps in-frame clones and lacks some. The sample shows just over 150,000 clones, roughly 78% of them seen only once. The material sequenced was PBMCs. The sequence was obtained from a man aged 35 to 55 in good health and CMV-seropositive. The chain links TRBV5-4 to TRBJ1-4; D possibly corresponds to TRBD1 (5 bases). CDR3 loop: CASSYGHNEKLFF. The CDR3 DNA sequence: TGTGCCAGCAGCTACGGACACAATGAAAAACTGTTTTTT.